This T cell receptor (beta chain) derives from a study of patients and donors after allogeneic stem cell transplantation. Each CDR3 protein is one row after TCRdb ran MiXCR on the RT-PCR reads. The table records about 230,000 distinct CDR3 sequences, 13% to 15% of them present only once. This clonotype was observed a handful of times. The CDR3 consists of 14 residues. After removal of 0 bases from V and 7 bases from J, the junction contained 6 bases not matched to a gene. The germline V gene has CDR1 SGHRS and CDR2 YFSETQ. The V gene is TRBV5-1, the J gene TRBJ2-7; 8 bases agree with TRBD1. The source material was blood, either unsorted or a sorted T cell fraction (not recorded which). The TCR sequence derives from a human donor who was either an allogeneic HSCT recipient or a stem cell or donor lymphocyte infusion donor (not recorded which). It is not recorded whose cells these are; they may come from a transplant donor. The CDR3 region has the DNA TGCGCCAGCAGCTTGGCCGACAGGGGAAGGGAGCAGTACTTC. It yields the protein CASSLADRGREQYF.